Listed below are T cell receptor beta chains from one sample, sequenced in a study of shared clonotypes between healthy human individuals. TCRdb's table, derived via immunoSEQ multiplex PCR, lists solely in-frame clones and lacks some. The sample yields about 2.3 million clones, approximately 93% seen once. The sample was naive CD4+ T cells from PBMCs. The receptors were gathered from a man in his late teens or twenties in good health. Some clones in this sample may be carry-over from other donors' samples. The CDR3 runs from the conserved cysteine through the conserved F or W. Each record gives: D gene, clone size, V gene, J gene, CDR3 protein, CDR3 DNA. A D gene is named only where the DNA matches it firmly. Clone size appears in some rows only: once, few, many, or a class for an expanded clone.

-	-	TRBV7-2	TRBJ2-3	CASSLASQRYRRGPDTQYF	TGTGCCAGCAGCTTAGCGTCCCAGCGTTATCGGAGAGGTCCAGATACGCAGTATTTT
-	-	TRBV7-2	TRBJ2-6	CASNPGRGTGANVLTF	TGTGCCAGCAACCCCGGCAGGGGAACTGGGGCCAACGTCCTGACTTTC
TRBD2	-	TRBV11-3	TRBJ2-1	CASSLEPAGALNEQFF	TGTGCCAGCAGCTTAGAGCCAGCGGGAGCTCTCAATGAGCAGTTCTTC
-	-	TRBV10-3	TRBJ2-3	CAIRSGGPTQYF	TGTGCCATCAGGTCCGGTGGGCCCACGCAGTATTTT
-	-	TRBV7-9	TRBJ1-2	CASSQPEFRNYGYTF	TGTGCCAGCAGTCAACCGGAGTTTCGTAACTATGGCTACACCTTC
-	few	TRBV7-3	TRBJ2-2	CASSLTTATGTGELFF	TGTGCCAGCAGCTTAACCACCGCCACGGGCACCGGGGAGCTGTTTTTT
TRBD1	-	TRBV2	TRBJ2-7	CASRRLPGQGRYEQYF	TGTGCCAGCAGAAGATTACCGGGACAGGGGAGGTACGAGCAGTACTTC
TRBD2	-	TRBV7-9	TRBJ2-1	CASSSGLAAYNEQFF	TGTGCCAGCAGCTCCGGACTAGCGGCCTACAATGAGCAGTTCTTC
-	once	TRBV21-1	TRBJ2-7	CASSKAVRYEQYF	TGTGCCAGCAGCAAAGCGGTGCGGTACGAGCAGTACTTC
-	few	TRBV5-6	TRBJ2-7	CASSSLTRDSYEQYF	TGTGCCAGCAGCTCGCTTACTAGGGACTCCTACGAGCAGTACTTC
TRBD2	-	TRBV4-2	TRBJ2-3	CASSHGLAGTSTDTQYF	TGTGCCAGCAGCCATGGGCTAGCGGGAACTAGCACAGATACGCAGTATTTT
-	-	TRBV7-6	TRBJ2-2	CASSLGLLGPGELFF	TGTGCCAGCAGCTTAGGCCTCCTCGGCCCCGGGGAGCTGTTTTTT
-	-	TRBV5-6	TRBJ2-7	CASSLYRVHEQYF	TGTGCCAGCAGCTTGTACAGGGTCCACGAGCAGTACTTC
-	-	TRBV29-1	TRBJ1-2	CSASQGQNYGYTF	TGCAGCGCTTCCCAGGGGCAGAACTATGGCTACACCTTC
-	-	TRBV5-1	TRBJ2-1	CASSSAKGHSYNEQFF	TGCGCCAGCAGCTCGGCTAAGGGCCATTCCTACAATGAGCAGTTCTTC
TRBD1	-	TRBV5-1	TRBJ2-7	CASSSNRGRPAYEQYF	TGCGCCAGCAGCTCAAACAGGGGGCGACCGGCCTACGAGCAGTACTTC
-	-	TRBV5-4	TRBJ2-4	CASSSTWDVAKNIQYF	TGTGCCAGCAGCTCCACGTGGGACGTAGCCAAAAACATTCAGTACTTC
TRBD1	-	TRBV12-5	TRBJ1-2	CASGLILTGGPLNYGYTF	TGTGCTAGTGGTTTGATATTGACAGGGGGCCCCCTTAACTATGGCTACACCTTC
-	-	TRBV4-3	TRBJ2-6	CASSQDPPPSSGANVLTF	TGCGCCAGCAGCCAAGATCCCCCCCCCAGCTCTGGGGCCAACGTCCTGACTTTC
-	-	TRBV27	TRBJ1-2	CASSLSAGFGYTF	TGTGCCAGCAGTTTATCGGCCGGGTTTGGCTACACCTTC
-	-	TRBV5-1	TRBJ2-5	CASRRTGSGGETQYF	TGCGCCAGCAGGCGAACAGGGTCGGGCGGGGAGACCCAGTACTTC
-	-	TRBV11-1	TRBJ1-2	CASSLGDRGYGYTF	TGTGCCAGCAGCTTAGGTGATCGCGGCTATGGCTACACCTTC
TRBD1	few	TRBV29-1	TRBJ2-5	CSVDVTGGQTQYF	TGCAGCGTTGACGTGACAGGGGGGCAGACCCAGTACTTC
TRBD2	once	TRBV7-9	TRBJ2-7	CASSLGWASGVYEQYF	TGTGCCAGCAGCTTAGGATGGGCTAGCGGGGTCTACGAGCAGTACTTC
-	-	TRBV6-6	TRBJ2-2	CASNPRQANTGELFF	TGTGCCAGCAACCCCCGACAGGCGAACACCGGGGAGCTGTTTTTT
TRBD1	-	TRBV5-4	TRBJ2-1	CASSGGGQGGGILGNEQFF	TGTGCCAGCAGCGGAGGAGGACAGGGTGGCGGGATTTTGGGTAATGAGCAGTTCTTC
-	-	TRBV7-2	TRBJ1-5	CASSFSSAQPQHF	TGTGCCAGCAGCTTCTCTTCGGCCCAGCCCCAGCATTTT
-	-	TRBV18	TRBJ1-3	CASSPASSGNTIYF	TGTGCCAGCTCACCCGCCTCTTCTGGAAACACCATATATTTT
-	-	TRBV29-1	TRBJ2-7	CSVHRAPSYEQYF	TGCAGCGTACATAGGGCCCCCTCCTACGAGCAGTACTTC
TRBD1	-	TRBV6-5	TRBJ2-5	CASSSSDREQYF	TGTGCCAGCAGCTCCTCGGACAGGGAGCAGTACTTC
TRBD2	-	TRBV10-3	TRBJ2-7	CAISGSSGTLAYEQYF	TGTGCCATCAGTGGGTCTAGCGGGACTCTTGCCTACGAGCAGTACTTC
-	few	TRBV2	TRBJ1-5	CASTMDAPRPQHF	TGTGCCAGCACTATGGATGCCCCGAGGCCCCAGCATTTT
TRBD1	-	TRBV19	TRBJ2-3	CATRGQGMDTQYF	TGTGCCACCAGGGGACAGGGGATGGATACGCAGTATTTT
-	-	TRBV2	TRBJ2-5	CASSQQSPEMGTQYF	TGTGCCAGCAGCCAACAGTCACCGGAGATGGGGACCCAGTACTTC
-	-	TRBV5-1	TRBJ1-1	CASSRRSRGTEAFF	TGCGCCAGCAGCCGGAGGAGTAGAGGCACTGAAGCTTTCTTT
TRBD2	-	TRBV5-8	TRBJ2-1	CASSESGLAGVSSEQFF	TGTGCCAGCAGCGAGAGTGGCCTAGCGGGAGTGAGTTCTGAGCAGTTCTTC
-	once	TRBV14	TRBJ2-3	CASSQDLSTDTQYF	TGTGCCAGCAGCCAAGATCTTAGCACAGATACGCAGTATTTT
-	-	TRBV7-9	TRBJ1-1	CASSFKGGTEAFF	TGTGCCAGCAGCTTTAAGGGAGGCACTGAAGCTTTCTTT
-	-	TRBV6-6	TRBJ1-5	CASSYTFSNQPQHF	TGTGCCAGCAGTTACACATTTAGCAATCAGCCCCAGCATTTT
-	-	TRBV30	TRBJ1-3	CAWSVRAYSGNTIYF	TGTGCCTGGAGTGTAAGGGCATACTCTGGAAACACCATATATTTT
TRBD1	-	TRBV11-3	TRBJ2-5	CASSKGTGETQYF	TGTGCCAGCAGTAAAGGGACAGGAGAGACCCAGTACTTC
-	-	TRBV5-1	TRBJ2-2	CASSISPGASNTGELFF	TGCGCCAGCAGCATTTCCCCAGGAGCGTCGAACACCGGGGAGCTGTTTTTT
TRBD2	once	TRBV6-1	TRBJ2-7	CASSDGGVLYEQYF	TGTGCCAGCAGTGACGGGGGGGTTCTCTACGAGCAGTACTTC
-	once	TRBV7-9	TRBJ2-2	CASSLGMLGGELFF	TGTGCCAGCAGCCTGGGGATGTTGGGCGGGGAGCTGTTTTTT
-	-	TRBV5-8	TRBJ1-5	CASSLNAGRGNQPQHF	TGTGCCAGCAGCTTGAATGCAGGTAGGGGCAATCAGCCCCAGCATTTT
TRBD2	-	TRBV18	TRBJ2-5	CASSPGLAGQETQYF	TGTGCCAGCTCACCTGGACTAGCGGGGCAAGAGACCCAGTACTTC
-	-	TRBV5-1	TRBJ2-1	CASSTGSVDEQFF	TGCGCCAGCAGCACCGGATCCGTCGATGAGCAGTTCTTC
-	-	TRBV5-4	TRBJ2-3	CASSRGDTQYF	TGTGCCAGCAGTCGTGGGGATACGCAGTATTTT
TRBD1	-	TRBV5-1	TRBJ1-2	CASSLGGGNGYTF	TGCGCCAGCAGCTTGGGAGGGGGCAATGGCTACACCTTC
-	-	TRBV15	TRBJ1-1	CATSRGEGGFGEAFF	TGTGCCACCAGCAGAGGTGAAGGGGGTTTCGGTGAAGCTTTCTTT
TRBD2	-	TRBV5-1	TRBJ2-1	CASSLDSGRASYNEQFF	TGCGCCAGCAGCTTGGATAGCGGGAGGGCTTCCTACAATGAGCAGTTCTTC
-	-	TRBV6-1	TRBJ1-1	CASSAHGNEAFF	TGTGCCAGCAGTGCTCACGGGAATGAAGCTTTCTTT
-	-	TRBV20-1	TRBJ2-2	CSAPRRGELFF	TGCAGTGCTCCCCGAAGGGGGGAGCTGTTTTTT
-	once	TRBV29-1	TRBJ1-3	CSHGRIPGNTIYF	TGCAGCCATGGACGGATCCCTGGAAACACCATATATTTT
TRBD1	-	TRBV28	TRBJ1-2	CASRQQTGANYGYTF	TGTGCCAGCAGGCAACAGACAGGGGCCAACTATGGCTACACCTTC